This T cell receptor beta chain was identified during a study of shared clonotypes between healthy human individuals. With respect to this clone: Antigen unknown.

Only CD45RO-negative cells positively selected for CCR7 counted as naive CD8 cells, so terminally differentiated effector memory CD45RA+ cells were excluded. At a deep level, the assay was run. Roughly 33,000 T cell genomes, or about 190 ng DNA, went into the sorted-subset replicate PCRs. The table came from immunoSEQ multiplex PCR; TCRdb's copy has only in-frame clones and leaves some out. This table holds more than 2 million clones, roughly 95% found once. The V gene end was trimmed by 3 bases and the J gene end by 9 bases; junction bases not matched to a gene: 15. The CDR3 totals 16 residues. Germline V gives CDR1 SQVTM, CDR2 ANQGSEA. Study-level results: A generally larger estimated richness was seen in naive subsets than in memory subsets.

The sequenced material came from naive CD8+ T cells sorted from blood. This rearrangement joins TRBV29-1 to TRBJ2-1, with 9 bases fitting TRBD1. The sequence derives from a man between 18 and 29 years old in good health. The CDR3 spells CSVDGVRDRVGSEQFF. The CDR3 DNA follows: TGCAGCGTTGACGGGGTACGGGACAGGGTAGGAAGTGAGCAGTTCTTC.